This record concerns one TCR beta chain sequence. The antigen is undetermined. A quantity of about 0.5 to 1 ug RNA underwent reverse transcription using random hexamers. The method of amplification for TCR beta CDR3 was immunoSEQ multiplex PCR, covering 54 Vbeta and 13 Jbeta. One entry per CDR3 protein, called by TCRdb with MiXCR from the immunoSEQ multiplex PCR reads. The sample has under 200,000 distinct CDR3 sequences, approximately 93% seen once. The T cells that were sequenced for TCR beta were CD8+ and CD4+ cells from blood. TEMRA cells were FACS-enriched, and CD8+ and CD4+ T cells were isolated negatively. The data were obtained in a study of CD8 T cells in Susac syndrome. Study-level results: TCR sequencing and HLA analysis covered a relatively small number of individuals.

Trimming removed 1 base at V and 10 bases at J, with 8 bases between. The germline CDR1 and CDR2 sequences are MDHEN and SYDVKM. CDR3 length equals 13 residues. The TCR originated in a human donor in good health. This chain connects TRBV28 to TRBJ1-6; D gene uncertain. Input material: CD4+ T cells from PBMCs. The CDR3 loop is CASSLSKISPLHF. The CDR3 nucleotides read TGTGCCAGCAGTTTATCGAAGATATCACCCCTCCACTTT.